The entry below gives a single T cell receptor beta chain sequence along with its context. Antigen: not known. Germline values: CDR1 MNHEY, CDR2 SVGAGI. CDR3 size: 14 residues. Trimming pared 2 bases from V and 5 bases from J, leaving 13 bases between. Generated by immunoSEQ multiplex PCR, the TCRdb table keeps only in-frame clones and is missing some. The sample carries some 39,000 clones, about 81% recorded once. This sample is drawn from a study of OX40 agonist ivuxolimab in advanced cancers. Study information: Participants, roughly 80% male, averaged about 56 years of age, ranging from about 20 to 79. Three patients had partial responses: one hepatocellular carcinoma, two cutaneous melanoma.

Study-wide results and limits: CD8+ T cells were the subset that, on average, had more expanded clones than CD4+.

Cycle 7 day 1, cycle 4 day 1, and baseline were the timepoints at which blood was sampled. This clonotype was obtained from an adult with an advanced solid tumor such as melanoma, head and neck, liver or kidney cancer. The rearrangement links TRBV6-5 to TRBJ2-7, with D uncertain. The sample in question was CD4+ or CD8+ T cells sorted from blood, obtained in a trial of the OX40 agonist ivuxolimab. DNA for the CDR3: TGTGCCAGCAGTTACCGGCGAAAACCCGACGAGCAGTACTTC. This gives the protein CASSYRRKPDEQYF.